This section outlines one T cell receptor (beta chain) sequence together with its context. This clonotype was recorded many times. The antigen it recognizes is unknown. Base-call qualities are not available, and no considerably larger clone is one nucleotide away. The library was prepared using RACE. The instrument given in TCRdb is NextSeq 500. During library preparation, unique molecular identifiers were attached to individual cDNA molecules so that TCRs could be counted in a quantitative, reproducible way. The published analysis was carried out like this. Samples had a median of 95,638 TCRs, with a range from roughly 20,000 to 690,600. V, J and CDR3 annotation of the TCR reads was performed with the Decombinator software suite. For PS versus PT1 abundance plots, all samples were subsampled to the same number of TCRs (28,000). TCRs were defined as expanded if absent before sensitization and observed at least eight times at the 2-week time point. The public reads were reanalyzed by TCRdb: fastp trimming at Q25, MiXCR alignment, in-frame beta chains only. Each record represents a unique CDR3 protein, reported with the most common genes and DNA among its rows. TCRdb's processing, not the study's, gives the V and J calls here. In this sample the table shows 30,000 to 35,000 distinct CDR3 sequences, about 5.5% of which occur a single time. The ten top clones hold 13% of the sample.

Reading the label with the study, this specimen's time point is: healthy volunteer bleed at 6 weeks. Total RNA was extracted from unfractionated whole blood collected in Tempus Blood RNA tubes. Roughly five healthy volunteers acted as controls for TCR sequencing and had blood drawn at day 0, 2 weeks and 6 weeks. The data belong to a study of human T cells and chemical hapten exposure (dated by TCRdb to about 2021). As for the study more broadly: The libraries were sequenced as a pool, and the TCR yield per sample differed mostly because of small variations in library volumes within the pool. The study tracked peripheral blood TCR repertoire changes in vivo during primary and secondary sensitization to the hapten diphenylcyclopropenone (DPC) in alopecia patients. From each blood RNA sample, both TCR alpha and TCR beta chains were sequenced.

Findings and caveats that apply to the study as a whole: No change with DPC sensitization was found in the number of TCRs above 1 in 1000 frequency, and no evidence of global repertoire structure alterations was found. After repeated subsampling, changes were observed in the strength of the expansion versus patch-test correlation and in the threshold at which the correlation became significant.

The sequenced material came from whole blood. The receptor's source is a human donor in good health. Some clones in this sample may be carry-over from other donors' samples.

The DNA sequence is TGTGCCAGCAGTTTTCTTCTGGGGACTAGCGGGAGGGCCCATACGCAGTATTTT. It codes for CASSFLLGTSGRAHTQYF. In this chain, TRBV12-3 or TRBV12-4 is recombined with TRBJ2-3; 16 central bases correspond to TRBD2. Trimming removed 3 bases from V and 7 bases from J; the gene matches leave 10 bases unexplained. From its cysteine to its phenylalanine, the CDR3 spans 18 amino acids. The only DNA kept is the CDR3, 54 bases in frame from the first base.